The entry that follows covers one T cell receptor beta chain sequence. Antigen specificity is unknown. TCR beta libraries were prepared from cDNA with unique molecular identifiers. The yield from approximately 1 to 10 million T cells was roughly 500,000 cDNA molecules in total. TCRdb reanalysed the PCR reads using MiXCR and keeps one entry per CDR3 protein. The sample shows around 250,000 distinct CDR3 sequences, about 38% of them seen only once. This sample was included in a study of post-analysis software for immune sequencing data. Study-wide background: Both relapsing-remitting and secondary progressive multiple sclerosis featured among the disease courses, as did progressive-relapsing multiple sclerosis. Study-wide results and caveats: Controls showed significantly higher normalized Chao1 diversity than did multiple sclerosis patients. Samples prepared in the same batch strongly co-clustered by F measure. Compared with controls, patients had more of 4 to 6 TRBV segments, including TRBV5-6, TRBV5-1 and TRBV20-1.

Germline loops: CDR1 SGHTA, CDR2 FQGNSA. The CDR3 sequence is 15 residues long. The V and J ends lost 3 bases and 2 bases, in that order; junction bases with no gene match: 7. The sequencing sample was made of blood. V usage is TRBV7-2 and J usage is TRBJ2-7, with TRBD1 matching over 7 bases. The TCR comes from a girl aged 5-17 years with multiple sclerosis. For the CDR3, the DNA is TGTGCCAGCAGCTTTGGCCATGGGACAGCCTACGAGCAGTACTTC. Its protein is CASSFGHGTAYEQYF.